The source of this T cell receptor (beta chain) is a study of shared clonotypes between healthy human individuals (dated by TCRdb to 2020 to 2022). As for the study more broadly: The cohort included three men and a couple of women between 18 and 49 years of age. Leukapheresis yielded between about 0.85 and 10 billion PBMCs per donor. Blood TCR repertoires of a handful of healthy adults were deeply sequenced to estimate repertoire size and the extent of clonotype sharing between individuals. Per donor, three plates each were used for CD4 naive and CD4 memory, two for CD8 naive, and one for CD8 memory. Different laboratories and diverse techniques were used to prepare libraries and sequence TCR repertoires, to increase sequencing depth and limit assay-specific biases.

From the germline V gene, CDR1 is SGHDT and CDR2 is YYEEEE. From the cysteine through the phenylalanine, the CDR3 covers 12 amino acids. The DNA shown is the 36-base CDR3, in frame from base 1. V is pared back by 4 bases and J by 2 bases, with 7 bases lying between the germline termini. Summary of the overall study and its limitations: Larger estimated clonotype richness was generally found for naive subsets than for memory subsets. Based on pairwise subsampling, the degree of clonotype sharing among donors was expected to be affected by sequencing depth. Sharing across a handful of donors was observed for about 4.8% of naive CD4, 3.5% of naive CD8, 2% to 2.5% of memory CD4, and roughly 0.4% of memory CD8 clonotypes. Clonotypes shared by all four sorted-subset donors showed higher generation probabilities than non-shared clonotypes. Sampling was restricted to blood, and TCR repertoires in tissue are likely to differ from TCR repertoires in blood. The genetic and exposure-history diversity represented was limited by the small number of donors. Rarefaction of sorted-subset datasets indicated incomplete sequencing despite the large sequencing depth.

On this clone: It has no known antigen specificity. Nothing much larger sits one base from this clone, and base qualities are not available.

TCR CDR3 regions were amplified from genomic DNA by multiplex PCR using the deep immunoSEQ assay. Extracted genomic DNA from each cell subset was distributed evenly across all wells of several immunoSEQ 96-well plates, and each plate was treated as a replicate. For sorted subsets, around 200 ng genomic DNA, equal to 25,000 to 35,000 T cell genomes, was loaded into each replicate PCR. Purified libraries were quantified with a Qubit 3.0 fluorometer, sized on a Bioanalyzer 2100, and re-quantified with the KAPA Library Quantification kit. Every immunoSEQ 96-well plate was sequenced on a dedicated single-read 150-cycle Illumina NextSeq 550 flow cell. Under the source paper's analysis protocol: Because the immunoSEQ output held only junctional sequences and lacked quality scores, the filtering could not match the filtering applied to full-length reads. Sequences were annotated with PyIR, a Python wrapper for IgBLAST v1.9, using IMGT germline references to assign V/J genes and CDR3. Reads were removed for weak V/J assignments (E-value above 1e-6), missing CDR3, stop codons, out-of-frame junctions, or ambiguous translated residues. V3J clonotypes were defined as sequences sharing the same inferred V gene, J gene, and CDR3 amino acid sequence. Percentage overlap between repertoires was computed as shared unique clonotypes divided by the size of the smaller repertoire. Three approaches were used to assess repertoire richness: RTK rarefaction, the Chao1 estimator, and Recon v2.1 estimates of unobserved clonotypes. OLGA was used to compute generation probabilities for all TCRbeta clonotypes that the gDNA method yielded from a handful of donors. Imported from immuneACCESS, the table was reduced by TCRdb to in-frame sequences with V and J called. These copies leave out some clones; in studies compared against another copy, an unresolved V gene accounts for under half, and the cause of the remainder is not known. That table gives V, J and clone size, and the DNA gave D and trimming. Within this sample are some 2.1 million clones, with approximately 94% of them counted one time only. In total, the top ten clones hold about 1.1% of the sample.

CD8 naive samples consisted of CD45RO-negative cells that were positively selected for CCR7, yielding a CD45RA+CCR7+ population without TemRA cells. Donors were healthy HIV-negative adults with no recently reported acute infections or vaccinations. Only Caucasian adults living in Nashville, Tennessee, USA were represented among the donors. Blood was obtained by leukapheresis, after which PBMCs were separated by Ficoll-Histopaque density gradient centrifugation and cryopreserved in liquid nitrogen vapor phase. Purity and quantity of every magnetically sorted T cell population were checked by analytical flow cytometry. Genomic DNA was isolated from every sorted fraction and measured by UV absorbance on a Nanodrop 2000c.

Material for sequencing was naive CD8+ T cells sorted from blood. The cell subset or site tag for this specimen amounts to: CD45RA+CCR7+. This sequence uses TRBV5-6 and TRBJ2-7; the D gene assignment is ambiguous. The clonotype originates from a man between 18 and 35 years old in good health. For the CDR3, the sequence is CASSTIPYEQYF. The DNA sequence is as follows: TGTGCCAGCAGCACCATCCCCTACGAGCAGTACTTC.